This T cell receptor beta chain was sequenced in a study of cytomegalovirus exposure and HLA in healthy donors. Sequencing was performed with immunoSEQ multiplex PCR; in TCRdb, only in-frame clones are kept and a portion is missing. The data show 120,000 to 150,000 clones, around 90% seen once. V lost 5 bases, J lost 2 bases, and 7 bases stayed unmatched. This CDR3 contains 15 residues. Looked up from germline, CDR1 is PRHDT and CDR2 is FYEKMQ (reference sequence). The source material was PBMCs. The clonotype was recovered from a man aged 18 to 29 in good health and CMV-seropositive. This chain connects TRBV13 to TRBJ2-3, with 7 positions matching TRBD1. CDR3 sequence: CASSPDRAFTDTQYF. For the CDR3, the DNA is TGTGCCAGCAGCCCAGACAGGGCTTTCACAGATACGCAGTATTTT.